This record looks at one TCR beta chain sequence and its context. This sample is part of a study of cytomegalovirus exposure and HLA in healthy donors. Study overall: An analysis done earlier identified fewer than 140 million unique TCR beta sequences from about 179 million T cells.

Trimming cost V 4 bases and J 3 bases, with 22 bases left between them. The CDR3 is 18 residues long. Germline CDR1 is LNHDA and CDR2 is SQIVND (reference sequence). 13 Jbeta primers and 60 Vbeta primers were used for the PCR. TCRdb's copy holds only in-frame clones and misses some; the assay was immunoSEQ multiplex PCR. The sample carries over 100,000 clones, approximately 87% recorded once. The material sequenced was PBMCs. The clonotype originates from a woman aged 25 to 39 in good health and CMV-seronegative. This chain connects TRBV19 to TRBJ2-1, with D possibly TRBD1 on 7 matching bases. The CDR3 nucleotides read TGTGCCAGTAGTAGAACCCGAAGGGCAGGGGGGAACTACAATGAGCAGTTCTTC. Translation gives CASSRTRRAGGNYNEQFF.